A single TCR beta chain is shown here with its context. Its antigen is unknown. This table comes from immunoSEQ multiplex PCR, and its TCRdb copy is limited to in-frame clones, with some not included. The sample comprises about 27,000 clones, 91% of which are singletons, and 0.55% to 0.9% rests with the top ten. The CDR3 length is 13 residues. Germline CDR1 is KGHSH and CDR2 is LQKENI. V was shortened by 2 bases and J by 3 bases, with 7 bases between the two germline ends. The data originate from a study of untreated major depressive disorder. Study-wide results and caveats: Only three preselected Vbeta families were compared in sequencing. The small study sample limits how generally findings apply. Compared with controls, depressed patients showed more TRBV05-01 (Vbeta 5.1) usage in CD4+ T cells.

Patients were free of psychiatric medication for at least 8 weeks. The source is a woman between 25 and 40 years old with major depressive disorder. Sequenced input: CD4+ T cells from PBMCs. The J gene is TRBJ1-1, the V gene TRBV18, with D tentatively TRBD1 (6 bases). The CDR3 sequence is CASSPDRYTEAFF. CDR3 DNA: TGTGCCAGCTCACCAGACAGGTACACTGAAGCTTTCTTT.